This TCR beta chain was captured in a study of Japanese encephalitis immunity and Zika vaccine responses (dated by TCRdb to about 2021). Background for the entire study: The included participants were given three 5.0 ug doses of alum-adjuvanted ZPIV at weeks 0, 4 and 28. Two to three months ahead of the first ZPIV dose, some twelve participants were given JEV vaccine (IXIARO) as a two-dose regimen with the doses 28 days apart. One dose of YFV vaccine (YF-VAX) was administered before ZPIV to over 11 participants, and eight to ten participants were flavivirus-naive. Six or seven representative participants from each pre-vaccination group were selected for TCR sequencing, using samples from week 0 (after pre-vaccination and before ZPIV) and week 52. TCR repertoires from a few flavivirus-naive individuals were additionally analyzed at weeks 2, 6 and 52 after the start of ZPIV vaccination. For stimulations, either ZIKV structural-protein peptide pools divided into flavivirus-conserved and non-conserved sets or JEV or YFV peptides matching the pre-vaccination were used. ZIKV peptides were 15-mers overlapping by 11 residues, selected for NetMHCpan/NetMHCII-predicted epitopes with affinity below 50 nM. The study examined whether earlier vaccination against Japanese encephalitis virus (JEV) or yellow fever virus (YFV) influenced CD4 T cell responses to the Zika vaccine.

The protocol used for the library was 5' RACE. Before sequencing, the TCRbeta libraries were pooled in proportion to the number of cells sorted for each library. Total RNA from sorted cells was extracted with RNAzol RT, and cDNA was made with an oligo(dT) primer and a template-switching oligo. The TCRbeta V-CDR3-J region was amplified by PCR between a SMARTer oligo primer and a TCRbeta constant-region primer using Kapa HiFi. Illumina adaptors and sample-specific index barcodes were added in a second PCR, with HighPrep bead cleanup and a Bioanalyzer check confirming a band of roughly 650 bp. Libraries were sequenced on an Illumina MiSeq with 2x151 bp paired-end reads. The paper's data handling went like this. An in-house Java program demultiplexed the reads, while MiXCR assigned TCRbeta annotations and counted clonotypes. Repertoire overlap used Morisita-Horn indices from the R package vegan, with UPGMA clustering and Circos plots of recurring clonotypes. Shannon diversity and richness were normalized to the highest possible value given the input cell numbers, yielding values from 0 to 1. MUSCLE was used to align CDR3beta sequences, SeqinR to compute distances, and R to plot multidimensional scaling. The public reads were reprocessed in TCRdb via fastp at Q25 and MiXCR, keeping in-frame beta chains. CDR3 protein duplicates are merged, each entry listing the most common genes and DNA. Clone size and V and J calls follow TCRdb, not the original study. The sample contains a few hundred distinct CDR3 sequences, around 2.4% of them found a single time. Roughly a third of the sample belongs to the ten largest clones.

The paper as a whole reports these results and caveats: Only a subset of trial participants with three doses and adequate samples was analyzed, not the entire vaccinated cohort. Only a few individuals showed CD8 T cell responses to the ZIKV peptide pools, and those responses were of very low magnitude. After ZPIV, a significant decrease in repertoire richness of CD4 T cells responding to conserved ZIKV epitopes was observed in JEV-pre-vaccinated donors. The individual peptides behind the cross-reactive responses were not identified because limits on sample size made peptide-pool deconvolution impossible. Samples clustered by participant with no similarity between individuals, suggesting no public TCRs were detected. Repertoire similarity across time-points and stimulations was higher in JEV-pre-vaccinated donors than in YFV-pre-vaccinated donors, indicating more clonotypes shared between ZIKV and JEV stimulation.

V loses 2 bases, J loses 7 bases, and the germline ends lie 9 bases apart. Per the germline V gene, SGHNT is the CDR1 and YENEEA is the CDR2. The CDR3 numbers 13 residues from cysteine through phenylalanine. The retained sequence is limited to the CDR3, 39 bases, with the frame set at the first base. After labeling with CellTrace CFSE, PBMCs were cultured for about 6 days in RPMI containing roughly 8.4% human serum along with peptide pools, each at about 1 ug/mL. On a BD FACSAria, proliferating CD4 T cells were sorted without fixation as live CD56-CD19-CD16-CD3+CD4+ CFSE-low cells. Enrolled adults were healthy and were found to be seronegative for ZIKV, JEV, YFV, DENV and WNV by microneutralization screening. Samples came from a phase 1, double-blinded, randomized, placebo-controlled trial of an alum-adjuvanted Zika purified-inactivated virus (ZPIV) vaccine. Peripheral blood mononuclear cells were isolated using a standard procedure and then kept frozen in liquid nitrogen until they were used.

This clonotype is large (0.1 to 1%) in terms of sample share. The input lacks base qualities; no much larger clone sits a single base away. In this chain, TRBV11-3 is recombined with TRBJ2-1; the D gene cannot be named for sure. This receptor was obtained from an adult man who received an inactivated Zika virus vaccine. Specimen: antigen-activated CD4+ T cells from blood, cultured, collected during a Zika inactivated vaccine study. The CDR3 protein sequence reads: CASSLNPRNEQFF. The DNA sequence follows: TGTGCCAGCAGCTTAAACCCGAGGAATGAGCAGTTCTTC.